The sequence of this T cell receptor (beta chain) was determined in a study of blood T cell repertoires in COVID-19. Study context: The samples span acute and convalescent COVID-19 from the United States, Italy and Spain.

Germline loops: CDR1 MNHEY, CDR2 SVGAGI. The trim removed 7 bases at V and 5 bases at J, leaving 7 bases unmatched. This CDR3 has 14 amino acids. TCRdb's table, derived via immunoSEQ multiplex PCR, lists solely in-frame clones and lacks some. The sample lists fewer than 70,000 clones; almost 85% were seen once. The chain links TRBV6-5 to TRBJ2-5, with 10 bases fitting TRBD2. Sequenced: peripheral blood. This receptor was obtained from a man in his fifties with active COVID-19. The CDR3 sequence is CASIRSGGAETQYF. The CDR3 region has the DNA TGTGCCAGCATTAGGAGCGGGGGGGCCGAGACCCAGTACTTC.